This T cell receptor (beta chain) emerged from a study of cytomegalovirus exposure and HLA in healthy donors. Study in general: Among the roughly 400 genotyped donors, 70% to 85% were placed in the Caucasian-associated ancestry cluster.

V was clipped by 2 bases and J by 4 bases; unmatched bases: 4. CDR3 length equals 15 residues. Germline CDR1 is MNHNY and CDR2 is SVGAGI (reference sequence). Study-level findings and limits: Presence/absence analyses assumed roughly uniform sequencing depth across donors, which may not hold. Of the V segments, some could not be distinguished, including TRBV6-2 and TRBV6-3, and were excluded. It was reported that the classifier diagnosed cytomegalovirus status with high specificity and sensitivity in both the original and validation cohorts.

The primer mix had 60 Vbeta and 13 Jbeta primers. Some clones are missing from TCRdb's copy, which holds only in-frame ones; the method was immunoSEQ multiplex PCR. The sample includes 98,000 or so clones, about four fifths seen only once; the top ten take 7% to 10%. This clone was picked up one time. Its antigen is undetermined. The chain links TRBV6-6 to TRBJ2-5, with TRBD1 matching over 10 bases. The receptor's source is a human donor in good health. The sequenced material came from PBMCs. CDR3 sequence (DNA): TGTGCCAGCAGTTACACGGGACAGGGGAGAGAGACCCAGTACTTC. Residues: CASSYTGQGRETQYF.